Below, 12 T cell receptor beta chains from the same sample are listed, as sequenced in a study of blood T cell repertoires in COVID-19. Profiled with immunoSEQ multiplex PCR; TCRdb holds only in-frame clones, not every one. Here the sample spans roughly 92,000 clones, over 70% being singletons. Source material: peripheral blood. These receptors all come from an elderly woman with active or convalescent COVID-19.

Only a few counts were recorded for this clone. V usage is TRBV5-4 and J usage is TRBJ1-2, with 7 bases identical to TRBD1. CDR3 length: 15 amino acids. V trimming: 5 bases; J trimming: 4 bases; junction bases outside the gene matches: 11. CDR1 is SGHNT and CDR2 is YYREEE in the germline V gene (reference sequence). The CDR3 DNA reads as TGTGCCAGCAGGGCCGGGACAGAGGGGACCTATGGCTACACCTTC. As protein: CASRAGTEGTYGYTF.

This chain links TRBV5-4 with TRBJ2-7, with TRBD1 matching over 8 bases. Looked up from germline, CDR1 is SGHNT and CDR2 is YYREEE (reference sequence). The V gene end was trimmed by 3 bases and the J gene end by 5 bases; junction bases not matched to a gene: 4. The CDR3 consists of 13 residues. CDR3 nucleotide sequence: TGTGCCAGCAGCTGGACGGACAGGGACGAGCAGTACTTC. Protein sequence: CASSWTDRDEQYF.

This chain uses TRBV5-4 with TRBJ1-1; 7 bases align to TRBD1. Germline trimming cut 3 bases from V and 4 bases from J; bases unmatched to any gene: 9. This CDR3 is built from 15 residues. CDR1 and CDR2 (germline): SGHNT, YYREEE (reference sequence). CDR3 region: CASSSGTERGTEAFF. CDR3 bases: TGTGCCAGCAGCTCGGGGACAGAACGGGGCACTGAAGCTTTCTTT.

CDR3 sequence: CASSPGERRPQYF. For the CDR3, the DNA is TGTGCCAGCAGCCCCGGAGAACGTCGTCCCCAGTACTTC. The chain recombines TRBV11-3 with TRBJ2-5; D gene unclear. Trimming took 5 bases from V and 9 from J, leaving 16 bases between them. The germline gives CDR1 SGHNT, CDR2 YENEEA. This CDR3 region has 13 residues.

The chain links TRBV11-2 to TRBJ2-7; 9 bases match TRBD1. J gave up 6 bases and V 2 bases, and 11 bases lay outside the gene matches. The germline V gene encodes CDR1 SGHAT and CDR2 FQNNGV. This CDR3 has 16 residues. CDR3 sequence (DNA): TGTGCCAGCAGCTTAAATTCGGGGACAGGGTCCGGCGAGCAGTACTTC. It yields the protein CASSLNSGTGSGEQYF.

V gene TRBV7-2 combines with J gene TRBJ1-2; tentatively, D is TRBD1 (5 bases). The CDR3 sequence is 13 residues long. Trimming removed 7 bases from V and 5 bases from J, with 14 bases in between. Germline CDR1 is SGHTA and CDR2 is FQGNSA. CDR3 region: CASTLRGLYGYTF. CDR3 DNA: TGTGCCAGCACCCTACGGGGGTTGTATGGCTACACCTTC.

This chain uses TRBV3-1 (or the pseudogene TRBV3-2) with TRBJ1-1; D is ambiguous. Per germline, CDR1 LGHDT and CDR2 YNNKEL (reference sequence). The V end lost 8 bases, the J end lost 1 base, and 11 bases lay between the germline ends. This CDR3 is 13 amino acids long. CDR3 coding DNA: TGTGCCAGCTGGATGCCAGGGAACACTGAAGCTTTCTTT. It codes for CASWMPGNTEAFF.

This sequence joins TRBV19 and TRBJ1-5; a possible D gene is TRBD1 (5 bases). Germline-derived CDR1 and CDR2 are LNHDA and SQIVND (reference sequence). V was pared by 2 bases and J by 4 bases, with 24 bases between. The length of the CDR3 is 19 residues. CDR3: CASSIITWGGAAGNQPQHF. The CDR3 coding sequence is TGTGCCAGTAGTATAATTACGTGGGGCGGGGCAGCGGGTAATCAGCCCCAGCATTTT.

This chain uses TRBV28 with TRBJ2-7, with TRBD2 matching 14 bases. The V gene end was trimmed by 2 bases and the J gene end by 3 bases; junction bases not matched to a gene: 3. The CDR3 spans 16 residues. Germline CDR1 reads MDHEN; CDR2 reads SYDVKM. CDR3 region: CASSLTGTSGSYEQYF. DNA for the CDR3: TGTGCCAGCAGTTTAACCGGGACTAGCGGGAGCTACGAGCAGTACTTC.

The rearrangement joins TRBV4-3 to TRBJ1-4; 7 positions match TRBD1. The CDR3 sequence is 16 residues long. Germline values: CDR1 LGHNA, CDR2 YSLEER. Trimming cost V 3 bases and J 1 base; bases outside gene matches: 5. CDR3 bases: TGCGCCAGCAGCCAGCAACCAGGGGGAACTAATGAAAAACTGTTTTTT. It encodes CASSQQPGGTNEKLFF.

The CDR3 sequence: CSAWTANYGYTF. CDR3 in DNA: TGCAGCGCGTGGACAGCTAACTATGGCTACACCTTC. The chain is built from TRBV29-1 and TRBJ1-2, with D possibly matching TRBD1 (6 bases). This CDR3 comprises 12 residues. V was cut by 7 bases and J by 0 bases, with 9 bases left in between. The germline V gene encodes CDR1 SQVTM and CDR2 ANQGSEA.

This chain joins TRBV19 and TRBJ1-5, with 8 positions matching TRBD1. V was clipped by 5 bases and J by 2 bases; unmatched bases: 8. CDR1 and CDR2 (germline): LNHDA, SQIVND (reference sequence). The CDR3 totals 16 residues. CDR3 coding DNA: TGTGCCAGTAGTGCGAATTTGGGACAGGGCAATCAGCCCCAGCATTTT. This encodes CASSANLGQGNQPQHF.